This is a list of T cell receptor beta chains from one sample in a study of blood T cells in healthy people across ages. TCRdb called the 5' RACE reads again in MiXCR, with one record for every CDR3 protein. The sample lists approximately 800,000 distinct CDR3 sequences; around 34% were seen once. The specimen sequenced was blood. These receptors were collected from a man between 18 and 29 years old in good health. The CDR3 runs from the conserved cysteine through the conserved F or W. Fields, in order: CDR3 protein, CDR3 DNA, D gene, J gene, clone size, V gene. A D gene is named only where the DNA matches it firmly. Not all rows give a size; the values are once, few, many and, for expanded clones, a class.

CASSFKDSLNTEAFF TGTGCCAGCAGTTTCAAGGACTCCTTGAACACTGAAGCTTTCTTT - TRBJ1-1 many TRBV12-3/TRBV12-4
CAIIRASGAWDTQYF TGTGCCATCATAAGGGCTAGCGGGGCCTGGGATACGCAGTATTTT TRBD2 TRBJ2-3 once TRBV2
CASNRSPPETQYF TGTGCCAGCAATCGATCCCCTCCGGAGACCCAGTACTTC - TRBJ2-5 - TRBV6-1
CASSRIQGGRNEKLFF TGCGCCAGCAGCCGTATACAGGGGGGGAGGAATGAAAAACTGTTTTTT TRBD1 TRBJ1-4 once TRBV4-1
CSVARGGETQYF TGCAGCGTTGCCAGGGGTGGGGAGACCCAGTACTTC - TRBJ2-5 - TRBV29-1
CASSQDRGGSQHF TGTGCCAGCAGCCAAGATCGGGGGGGTTCCCAGCATTTT - TRBJ1-5 few TRBV14
CASSSRTGEGEQFF TGTGCCAGCAGCTCTCGGACAGGGGAGGGTGAGCAGTTCTTC TRBD1 TRBJ2-1 - TRBV5-6
CASSFPGEQGETQYF TGTGCCAGCAGTTTTCCTGGTGAACAGGGGGAGACCCAGTACTTC TRBD1 TRBJ2-5 - TRBV12-3/TRBV12-4
CSARDKGQTSGRFYEQYF TGCAGTGCTAGAGATAAGGGCCAGACTAGCGGGAGGTTCTACGAGCAGTACTTC TRBD2 TRBJ2-7 - TRBV20-1
CASSQVIGLAGAEQYF TGCGCCAGCAGCCAAGTTATCGGGCTAGCCGGAGCTGAGCAGTACTTC - TRBJ2-7 few TRBV4-1
CASSKVDSGLTYGYTF TGTGCCAGCAGCAAAGTTGATTCTGGCCTCACCTATGGCTACACCTTC - TRBJ1-2 few TRBV21-1
CASKGDVNEKLFF TGTGCCAGCAAAGGCGATGTTAATGAAAAACTGTTTTTT - TRBJ1-4 few TRBV2
CASSLTGLDTEAFF TGTGCCAGCAGCTTAACAGGGTTGGACACTGAAGCTTTCTTT - TRBJ1-1 - TRBV7-9
CASSLGQGNNYGYTF TGTGCCAGCAGCTTAGGACAGGGGAATAACTATGGCTACACCTTC TRBD1 TRBJ1-2 - TRBV7-9
CASSLQTGGPNEQFF TGTGCCAGCAGCTTACAGACCGGGGGGCCCAATGAGCAGTTCTTC - TRBJ2-1 few TRBV7-3
CASSSRQSLLNSPLHF TGCGCCAGCAGCTCCCGACAGAGCCTGCTTAATTCACCCCTCCACTTT - TRBJ1-6 - TRBV4-1
CAWSVPGSGRQFF TGTGCCTGGAGTGTACCGGGTTCGGGCAGGCAGTTCTTC - TRBJ2-1 few TRBV30
CASSLRLAGNTGELFF TGTGCCAGCAGTTTACGACTAGCGGGGAACACCGGGGAGCTGTTTTTT TRBD2 TRBJ2-2 few TRBV12-3/TRBV12-4
CASSLGASRYQETQYF TGTGCCAGCAGTTTAGGGGCTAGCAGGTACCAAGAGACCCAGTACTTC - TRBJ2-5 many TRBV12-3/TRBV12-4
CASSVRQGTNEKLFF TGTGCCAGTAGTGTACGACAGGGTACTAATGAAAAACTGTTTTTT TRBD1 TRBJ1-4 - TRBV19
CSAIIQETQYF TGCAGTGCTATAATACAAGAGACCCAGTACTTC - TRBJ2-5 many TRBV20-1
CAWGARGETQYF TGTGCCTGGGGTGCCCGGGGAGAGACCCAGTACTTC - TRBJ2-5 - TRBV30
CASSLSRGWEQFF TGTGCCAGCAGCTTAAGCCGGGGGTGGGAGCAGTTCTTC - TRBJ2-1 few TRBV11-2
CASSVTGVEQFF TGTGCCAGCAGCGTTACAGGGGTTGAGCAGTTCTTC TRBD1 TRBJ2-1 - TRBV9
CASSEMGSGTGRETQYF TGTGCCAGCAGTGAAATGGGATCCGGGACAGGGAGAGAGACCCAGTACTTC TRBD1 TRBJ2-5 many TRBV2
CASSSDGFSYEQYF TGTGCCAGCAGCAGCGACGGTTTCTCCTACGAGCAGTACTTC - TRBJ2-7 few TRBV7-2
CASSFGSAYEQYF TGTGCCAGCAGCTTCGGCTCAGCCTACGAGCAGTACTTC - TRBJ2-7 few TRBV7-2
CASSSGGRQETQYF TGTGCCAGCAGTAGCGGGGGGCGGCAAGAGACCCAGTACTTC TRBD2 TRBJ2-5 - TRBV2
CASSQDRGQNTEAFF TGCGCCAGCAGTCAGGACAGGGGGCAGAACACTGAAGCTTTCTTT TRBD1 TRBJ1-1 few TRBV5-1
CSARDLSGGLEELFF TGCAGTGCTAGAGATCTGTCAGGGGGCCTTGAAGAACTGTTTTTT TRBD1 TRBJ1-4 - TRBV20-1
CASSASHPGQGNSYNEQFF TGTGCCAGCAGCGCGTCTCACCCGGGACAGGGAAACTCCTACAATGAGCAGTTCTTC TRBD1 TRBJ2-1 once TRBV9
CSARKQGASYGYTF TGCAGTGCTAGAAAACAGGGGGCCTCCTATGGCTACACCTTC TRBD1 TRBJ1-2 - TRBV20-1
CASSVAGTGGEKLFF TGTGCCAGCAGCGTAGCTGGTACAGGAGGTGAAAAACTGTTTTTT - TRBJ1-4 few TRBV9
CSVLSQGNIEAFF TGCAGCGTTCTTAGTCAGGGGAACATTGAAGCTTTCTTT - TRBJ1-1 - TRBV29-1
CASSFVASGDQGLYF TGCGCCAGCAGCTTTGTGGCGTCAGGCGACCAGGGTCTGTACTTC - TRBJ2-7 - TRBV5-1
CASSLATGYGYTF TGTGCCAGCAGTTTAGCGACAGGCTATGGCTACACCTTC - TRBJ1-2 many TRBV12-3/TRBV12-4
CASSLDGTLDGGYTF TGTGCCAGCAGCTTAGATGGGACCTTGGATGGAGGCTACACCTTC - TRBJ1-2 few TRBV7-2
CASSEVQVSEAFF TGTGCCAGCAGTGAGGTGCAGGTTTCTGAAGCTTTCTTT - TRBJ1-1 - TRBV2
CASSPPRTSGGVNEQFF TGCGCCAGCAGCCCTCCGCGGACTAGCGGGGGGGTAAATGAGCAGTTCTTC TRBD2 TRBJ2-1 - TRBV4-1
CSVRGEQYF TGCAGCGTCAGGGGTGAGCAGTACTTC - TRBJ2-7 - TRBV29-1
CASSYPAGCGYTF TGTGCCAGCAGCTACCCGGCAGGCTGTGGCTACACCTTC - TRBJ1-2 few TRBV27
CASSQDWGTRGPEQFF TGTGCCAGCAGCCAAGATTGGGGCACTAGGGGCCCTGAGCAGTTCTTC - TRBJ2-1 few TRBV4-2
CASSLTGSSRLSSYNEQFF TGTGCCAGCAGCTTAACCGGTTCTAGTCGCCTCAGCTCCTACAATGAGCAGTTCTTC - TRBJ2-1 once TRBV7-2
CASSQVRGGNEQFF TGTGCCAGCAGCCAAGTGCGGGGGGGCAATGAGCAGTTCTTC TRBD2 TRBJ2-1 - TRBV3-1
CASSGLAGSSYNEQYF TGTGCCAGCAGCGGCCTAGCGGGGAGCTCCTACAATGAGCAGTACTTC TRBD2 TRBJ2-7 - TRBV7-9
CASSAWTSGATDTQYF TGTGCCAGCAGCGCCTGGACTAGCGGGGCCACAGATACGCAGTATTTT TRBD2 TRBJ2-3 few TRBV7-2
CASSLVTGGLGGYTF TGTGCCAGCAGCTTAGTAACAGGGGGCCTGGGGGGCTACACCTTC TRBD1 TRBJ1-2 once TRBV7-8
CASSYAGQGSPPQHF TGTGCCAGCAGTTACGCGGGGCAGGGTAGTCCGCCCCAGCATTTT - TRBJ1-5 - TRBV6-6
CSVATGGNTEAFF TGCAGCGTTGCGACAGGGGGGAACACTGAAGCTTTCTTT TRBD1 TRBJ1-1 - TRBV29-1